The clone carrying this T cell receptor beta chain was seen many times. The sample is drawn from a study of neurological immune-mediated disorders. This CDR3 region has 12 residues. Germline lookup yields CDR1 MDHEN and CDR2 SYDVKM. The ends were cut back, 6 bases at V and 7 bases at J, with 10 bases in the middle. A 10-nucleotide random UMI tagged transcripts in template-switch 5'RACE cDNA synthesis. TCRdb reprocessed the 5' RACE reads with MiXCR, giving one entry per CDR3 protein. The sample includes about 84,000 distinct CDR3 sequences, 10% seen only once; the top ten take about 1.7%. Sequencing was carried out using PBMCs. The V gene is TRBV28, the J gene TRBJ2-1; D is possibly TRBD2 (5 bases). The clonotype originates from a man in his forties or fifties in good health. The CDR3 spells CASSTLGNEQFF. DNA of the CDR3: TGTGCCAGCAGCACACTAGGGAATGAGCAGTTCTTC.